Following are 17 T cell receptor beta chains from one sample sequenced in a study of cytotoxic CD8 clonotypes in ibrutinib-treated CLL. The protocol was immunoSEQ multiplex PCR, while the TCRdb copy is restricted to in-frame clones and leaves out a portion. The table shows 52,000 or so clones, with roughly 54% occurring only once. Sample: PBMCs, taken at disease progression, from a patient treated with ibrutinib. Receptors originate from a human donor with chronic lymphocytic leukemia.

This clone came up a few times. The chain combines TRBV16 with TRBJ2-7, with 7 bases that match TRBD1. This CDR3 has 15 amino acids. V shed 4 bases and J 0 bases; nucleotides not matched to a gene: 6. The germline V gene has CDR1 KGHSY and CDR2 FQNENV. CDR3 region: CASSPQGTDSYEQYF. The DNA for the CDR3 is TGTGCCAGCAGCCCCCAGGGGACAGACTCCTACGAGCAGTACTTC.

This sequence joins TRBV15 and TRBJ2-3, with a possible D match to TRBD1 (5 bases). The CDR3 runs to 14 residues. The germline V gene has CDR1 LNHNV and CDR2 YYDKDF (reference sequence). V lost 3 bases and J 0 bases, leaving 7 bases between the germline ends. The CDR3 region is CATSSRQSTDTQYF. CDR3 nucleotide sequence: TGTGCCACCAGCAGCCGACAGAGCACAGATACGCAGTATTTT.

J is TRBJ1-2 and V is TRBV30; the D gene is possibly TRBD1 (6 bases). Trimming cost V 3 bases and J 1 base, with 9 bases left between them. CDR3 length: 13 amino acids. Germline assignment: CDR1 GTSNPN and CDR2 SVGIG (reference sequence). The CDR3 region has the DNA TGTGCCTGGAGCGGGGGCCTTAACTATGGCTACACCTTC. It yields the protein CAWSGGLNYGYTF.

The rearrangement uses TRBV6-1 and TRBJ2-5; D is unclear. Germline CDR1 and CDR2: MNHNS and SASEGT. Trimming shortened V by 0 bases and J by 1 base, and 12 bases separated the two germline ends. The CDR3 contains 16 residues. The CDR3 region is CASSEALGRSQETQYF. The CDR3, as DNA: TGTGCCAGCAGTGAAGCCCTAGGAAGGAGCCAAGAGACCCAGTACTTC.

CDR3 nucleotide sequence: TGTGCCAGCAGCGTAGTTGGGGCCTCCTACAATGAGCAGTTCTTC. Translation gives CASSVVGASYNEQFF. The chain uses TRBV9 and TRBJ2-1, with a tentative D call TRBD1 (5 bases). The germline CDR1 and CDR2 sequences are SGDLS and YYNGEE. The CDR3 totals 15 residues. V was pared by 0 bases and J by 0 bases, with 7 bases between.

V gene TRBV30 combines with J gene TRBJ1-3; D gene ambiguous. Per germline, CDR1 GTSNPN and CDR2 SVGIG (reference sequence). The CDR3 runs 13 residues. Trimming cost V 8 bases and J 0 bases, with 11 bases left between them. CDR3 sequence reads: CAITPLSGNTIYF. The CDR3 bases are TGTGCCATAACCCCCCTCTCTGGAAACACCATATATTTT.

At least ten counts were recorded for this clone. This chain links TRBV5-1 with TRBJ1-6; 7 bases align to TRBD1. The trim removed 5 bases at V and 0 bases at J, leaving 5 bases unmatched. Per germline, CDR1 SGHRS and CDR2 YFSETQ. This CDR3 contains 16 residues. CDR3 sequence (DNA): TGCGCCAGCAGAAGACAGGGAAGCTCCTATAATTCACCCCTCCACTTT. This gives the protein CASRRQGSSYNSPLHF.

This clone was recorded a few times. The chain links TRBV10-3 to TRBJ2-1; no reliable D call. The V end lost 3 bases, the J end lost 5 bases, and 8 bases lay between the germline ends. The V gene's germline CDR1 is ENHRY and CDR2 SYGVKD. The CDR3 length is 13 residues. CDR3 loop: CAISELGNNEQFF. The CDR3 nucleotides read TGTGCCATCAGTGAATTAGGGAACAATGAGCAGTTCTTC.

This clone was found a few times. The V and J genes are TRBV7-9 and TRBJ2-2; no clear D. The V gene lost 6 bases and the J gene lost 2 bases, with 16 bases spanning the gap. From germline, CDR1 is SEHNR and CDR2 FQNEAQ (reference sequence). This CDR3 region has 16 residues. This CDR3 is CASRPPGLANTGELFF. For the CDR3, the DNA is TGTGCCAGCAGGCCACCTGGATTAGCCAACACCGGGGAGCTGTTTTTT.

The chain combines TRBV5-1 with TRBJ2-7, with 9 bases aligning to TRBD1. The CDR3 is made up of 16 amino acids. The ends lost 0 bases at V and 3 bases at J; junction bases unmatched: 7. Germline V gives CDR1 SGHRS, CDR2 YFSETQ. CDR3 coding DNA: TGCGCCAGCAGCTTGGCCCGGACAGGGGATCTCTACGAGCAGTACTTC. Translating it yields CASSLARTGDLYEQYF.

This clone occurred once. The rearrangement joins TRBV7-8 to TRBJ1-1, with 10 bases identical to TRBD1. Per the germline V gene, CDR1 is SGHVS and CDR2 is FQNEAQ. This CDR3 is built from 16 residues. After removal of 2 bases from V and 2 bases from J, the junction contained 5 bases not matched to a gene. In DNA form, the CDR3 reads TGTGCCAGCAGCTTAAGGGACAGGGGCTCAAACACTGAAGCTTTCTTT. As protein: CASSLRDRGSNTEAFF.

The sample holds a few counts of this clone. This chain connects TRBV15 to TRBJ2-7, with 8 bases matching TRBD2. The germline V gene has CDR1 LNHNV and CDR2 YYDKDF (reference sequence). There are 15 residues in the CDR3. Trimming took 3 bases from V and 4 from J; bases not matched to a gene: 8. CDR3 protein: CATSRMAGGNYEQYF. As DNA, the CDR3 is TGTGCCACCAGCAGGATGGCGGGGGGAAATTACGAGCAGTACTTC.

This clone was picked up a small number of times. The chain carries TRBV5-1 and TRBJ1-1; possibly TRBD1 for D (5 bases). The V gene lost 5 bases and the J gene lost 2 bases, with 10 bases spanning the gap. CDR3 length: 13 amino acids. The germline gives CDR1 SGHRS, CDR2 YFSETQ. CDR3 loop: CASRTQGNTEAFF. DNA of the CDR3: TGCGCCAGCAGAACTCAGGGTAACACTGAAGCTTTCTTT. Using reference TRBV5-1 and TRBJ1-1 for the parts outside the CDR3, the full variable domain is KAGVTQTPRYLIKTRGQQVTLSCSPISGHRSVSWYQQTPGQGLQFLFEYFSETQRNKGNFPGRFSGRQFSNSRSEMNVSTLELGDSALYLCASRTQGNTEAFFGQGTRLTVV.

The chain employs TRBV10-3 and TRBJ2-2, with 7 nucleotides matching TRBD2. In germline, CDR1 is ENHRY, CDR2 SYGVKD. With 4 bases clipped from V and 0 bases from J, the junction kept 5 bases outside the gene matches. The CDR3 loop spans 16 amino acids. CDR3: CAISVGGTSNTGELFF. The CDR3 nucleotides are TGTGCCATCAGTGTGGGAGGGACCTCGAACACCGGGGAGCTGTTTTTT.

The chain has TRBV30 and TRBJ1-6; D is unclear. The V gene lost 5 bases and the J gene lost 10 bases, with 18 bases spanning the gap. Germline V gene sequence: CDR1 GTSNPN, CDR2 SVGIG (reference sequence). CDR3 length: 14 residues. Here the CDR3 reads CAWGKILGYSPLHF. CDR3 DNA: TGTGCCTGGGGGAAAATATTGGGGTACTCACCCCTCCACTTT.

This chain joins TRBV9 and TRBJ2-5; 7 bases map to TRBD1. Germline V gene data show CDR1 as SGDLS and CDR2 as YYNGEE. The J segment lost 4 bases and the V segment lost 3 bases, leaving 9 bases of the junction unmatched. This CDR3 region has 15 residues. The CDR3 DNA is TGTGCCAGCAGCGCCCGTCGGGACAGCCGAGAGACCCAGTACTTC. Translation gives CASSARRDSRETQYF. The full variable domain, with the rest looked up from reference TRBV9 and TRBJ2-5, is DSGVTQTPKHLITATGQRVTLRCSPRSGDLSVYWYQQSLDQGLQFLIQYYNGEERAKGNILERFSAQQFPDLHSELNLSSLELGDSALYFCASSARRDSRETQYFGPGTRLLVL.

The J gene is TRBJ1-1, the V gene TRBV7-9; D gene uncertain. Germline CDR1 SEHNR, CDR2 FQNEAQ (reference sequence). Trimming pared 5 bases from V and 8 bases from J, leaving 18 bases between. The CDR3 sequence is 14 residues long. CDR3 amino acids: CASSAHQNDLEAFF. CDR3 DNA sequence: TGTGCCAGCAGCGCACACCAGAATGATCTAGAAGCTTTCTTT. The full variable domain, its missing parts supplied by reference TRBV7-9 and TRBJ1-1, is DTGVSQNPRHKITKRGQNVTFRCDPISEHNRLYWYRQTLGQGPEFLTYFQNEAQLEKSRLLSDRFSAERPKGSFSTLEIQRTEQGDSAMYLCASSAHQNDLEAFFGQGTRLTVV.